These 19 T cell receptor beta chains came from one sample sequenced in a study of blood T cells in healthy people across ages. Primed by a sample-barcoded 5' primer and a J-beta primer mix, a second PCR proceeded for roughly 7 to 11 cycles. TCRdb re-called the 5' RACE reads with MiXCR, one entry per CDR3 protein. Here the sample spans approximately 800,000 distinct CDR3 sequences, 35% to 60% being singletons. Material: blood. The receptor source for this set is an elderly man in good health.

The chain uses TRBV4-1 and TRBJ2-7, with 7 bases matching TRBD2. The germline CDR1 and CDR2 sequences are MGHRA and YSYEKL. The V segment lost 4 bases and the J segment 0 bases; nucleotides outside the gene matches: 12. The CDR3 length is 17 residues. The CDR3 DNA reads as TGCGCCAGCAGCCCACGGCGAATAGCGGGTACCTCCTACGAGCAGTACTTC. Translating it yields CASSPRRIAGTSYEQYF.

The V call is TRBV7-2, the J call TRBJ2-5, with 7 bases lining up with TRBD2. This CDR3 comprises 15 residues. The V gene's germline CDR1 is SGHTA and CDR2 FQGNSA. With 5 bases clipped from V and 4 bases from J, the junction kept 10 bases outside the gene matches. The CDR3 is CASSAPGWGGETQYF. Written as DNA, the CDR3 is TGTGCCAGCAGCGCCCCCGGATGGGGGGGAGAGACCCAGTACTTC.

This clonotype was counted a few times. This rearrangement joins TRBV12-3 or TRBV12-4 to TRBJ1-5; the D gene is possibly TRBD1 (6 bases). Trimming removed 1 base at V and 4 bases at J, with 8 bases between. CDR3 length: 14 residues. CDR3 nucleotide sequence: TGTGCCAGCAGTTTAGAGGGGACAAATCAGCCCCAGCATTTT. It yields the protein CASSLEGTNQPQHF.

Comment on this clonotype: The junction does not match germline at one end; this may be a read error. This rearrangement joins TRBV7-6 to TRBJ2-5, with D tentatively TRBD2 (5 bases). Germline CDR1 SGHVS, CDR2 FNYEAQ. This CDR3 has 14 amino acids. CDR3: CASSVRLAVEIQYF. Written as DNA, the CDR3 is TGTGCCAGCAGCGTAAGGCTAGCTGTAGAGATCCAGTACTTC.

This sequence joins TRBV2 and TRBJ1-2; D is unresolved. The CDR3 is made up of 13 amino acids. The germline gives CDR1 SNHLY, CDR2 FYNNEI. V lost 6 bases and J 1 base, leaving 9 bases between the germline ends. This CDR3 is CASRLGINYGYTF. CDR3 DNA sequence: TGTGCCAGCAGGTTGGGCATTAACTATGGCTACACCTTC. Complete variable domain (other parts from reference TRBV2 and TRBJ1-2): EPEVTQTPSHQVTQMGQEVILRCVPISNHLYFYWYRQILGQKVEFLVSFYNNEISEKSEIFDDQFSVERPDGSNFTLKIRSTKLEDSAMYFCASRLGINYGYTFGSGTRLTVV.

This sequence joins TRBV4-1 and TRBJ2-3; D not resolved. The CDR3 consists of 14 residues. Germline CDR1 and CDR2: MGHRA and YSYEKL. V gave up 6 bases and J gave up 5 bases, with 15 bases separating them. The CDR3 bases are TGCGCCAGCAGTGGAGAGCTAGAGGTAGATACGCAGTATTTT. It specifies CASSGELEVDTQYF.

This clonotype was counted only a few times. This sequence joins TRBV27 and TRBJ2-3; TRBD2 might be the D (5 bases). Trimming pared 5 bases from V and 5 bases from J, leaving 17 bases between. CDR3 length equals 15 residues. Germline lookup yields CDR1 MNHEY and CDR2 SMNVEV (reference sequence). CDR3: CASSPFAGGRDTQYF. CDR3 DNA sequence: TGTGCCAGCAGTCCCTTTGCGGGTGGAAGAGATACGCAGTATTTT.

V is TRBV6-5 and J is TRBJ2-3, with D possibly matching TRBD1 (6 bases). Trimming stripped 6 bases from V and 2 bases from J, with 15 bases between. The germline V gene has CDR1 MNHEY and CDR2 SVGAGI. This CDR3 region has 15 residues. This CDR3 is CASSLGQTYTDTQYF. The CDR3 DNA follows: TGTGCCAGCAGCCTGGGACAAACGTACACAGATACGCAGTATTTT.

The chain carries TRBV4-3 and TRBJ2-1, with 7 bases aligning to TRBD2. CDR1 LGHNA and CDR2 YSLEER come from the germline V gene. V shed 3 bases, J shed 7 bases, and the junction held 18 bases outside the gene matches. The CDR3 is 18 residues long. CDR3 bases: TGCGCCAGCAGCCACCCGCTCCGGGGGGAGATGGGTCGGAATGAGCAGTTCTTC. This encodes CASSHPLRGEMGRNEQFF.

The chain recombines TRBV27 with TRBJ2-2, with D perhaps TRBD1 (5 bases). This CDR3 region has 18 residues. Germline V CDR1 and CDR2: MNHEY, SMNVEV (reference sequence). The V end was cut by 5 bases, the J end by 2 bases, with 21 bases between. In DNA, the CDR3 is TGTGCCAGCAGTCCCACTCTCGCCAGGGCACTTAACACCGGGGAGCTGTTTTTT. It specifies CASSPTLARALNTGELFF.

This clonotype turned up a few times. DNA for the CDR3: TGTGCCGCTGGCAGGACTAATGAAAAACTGTTTTTT. Its protein is CAAGRTNEKLFF. V and J are TRBV12-3 or TRBV12-4 and TRBJ1-4, with no clear D. The CDR3 runs to 12 residues. V lost 11 bases and J lost 2, with 9 bases in between.

CDR3: CSARGTSGSTDTQYF. The CDR3 nucleotides are TGCAGTGCTAGAGGGACTAGCGGAAGCACAGATACGCAGTATTTT. V is TRBV20-1 and J is TRBJ2-3; the match to TRBD2 covers 10 bases. The V gene end was trimmed by 1 base and the J gene end by 0 bases; junction bases not matched to a gene: 1. Germline V lookup: CDR1 DFQATT, CDR2 SNEGSKA (reference sequence). The CDR3 totals 15 residues.

This clonotype was seen many times. CDR3 sequence reads: CASSVAGAGTDTQYF. Here the CDR3 DNA reads TGCGCCAGCTCGGTTGCGGGAGCGGGCACAGATACGCAGTATTTT. The V and J genes are TRBV5-1 and TRBJ2-3; 7 bases map to TRBD2. CDR1 and CDR2 (germline): SGHRS, YFSETQ. The CDR3 is 15 amino acids. V lost 7 bases and J lost 1; bases outside the gene matches: 9.

This clonotype was seen a handful of times. V is TRBV29-1 and J is TRBJ2-3; no definite D call. CDR1 is SQVTM and CDR2 is ANQGSEA in the germline V gene. The CDR3 spans 13 residues. V was cut by 0 bases and J by 1 base, with 5 bases left in between. CDR3 residues: CSVEDLGTDTQYF. CDR3 coding DNA: TGCAGCGTTGAAGATCTTGGCACAGATACGCAGTATTTT.

This clonotype appeared a single time. The chain couples TRBV2 to TRBJ2-7; weak D call: TRBD1 (6 bases). Trimming removed 7 bases at V and 3 bases at J, with 13 bases between. This CDR3 contains 13 residues. Looked up from germline, CDR1 is SNHLY and CDR2 is FYNNEI. This CDR3 is CASKGGRYYEQYF. The CDR3 DNA is TGTGCCAGCAAAGGGGGTAGATACTACGAGCAGTACTTC. The full variable domain, with the rest looked up from reference TRBV2 and TRBJ2-7, is EPEVTQTPSHQVTQMGQEVILRCVPISNHLYFYWYRQILGQKVEFLVSFYNNEISEKSEIFDDQFSVERPDGSNFTLKIRSTKLEDSAMYFCASKGGRYYEQYFGPGTRLTVT.

CDR3 DNA: TGTGCCAGCAGCTCCGGGACAGGGGGCGCAGCCTACGAGCAGTACTTC. Protein sequence: CASSSGTGGAAYEQYF. The gene calls are TRBV7-6 and TRBJ2-7; 12 bases fit TRBD1. Germline V gene data show CDR1 as SGHVS and CDR2 as FNYEAQ. V shed 4 bases and J 2 bases; nucleotides not matched to a gene: 6. This CDR3 contains 16 residues.

This clonotype was detected a few times. The rearrangement links TRBV20-1 to TRBJ2-5; no clear D gene. In germline, CDR1 is DFQATT, CDR2 SNEGSKA (reference sequence). The CDR3 is 14 amino acids. V was shortened by 0 bases and J by 3 bases, with 11 bases between the two germline ends. CDR3 loop: CSAREKSTEETQYF. CDR3 DNA: TGCAGTGCTAGAGAGAAAAGCACTGAAGAGACCCAGTACTTC.

This chain links TRBV12-3 or TRBV12-4 with TRBJ2-6, with D perhaps TRBD1 (5 bases). V shed 6 bases and J shed 0 bases, with 15 bases lying between them. There are 17 residues in the CDR3. CDR3: CASSPNGALSGANVLTF. In nucleotides, the CDR3 is TGTGCCAGCAGCCCAAATGGGGCTCTCTCTGGGGCCAACGTCCTGACTTTC.

This chain uses TRBV5-1 with TRBJ1-2; 7 bases line up with TRBD1. The CDR3 sequence is 16 residues long. The ends lost 4 bases at V and 8 bases at J; junction bases unmatched: 17. Germline V gene sequence: CDR1 SGHRS, CDR2 YFSETQ. The CDR3 spells CASSPGGNRGGVGYTF. CDR3 coding DNA: TGCGCCAGCAGCCCGGGAGGAAACAGGGGAGGCGTAGGCTACACCTTC. The whole variable domain, remainder taken from reference TRBV5-1 and TRBJ1-2, is KAGVTQTPRYLIKTRGQQVTLSCSPISGHRSVSWYQQTPGQGLQFLFEYFSETQRNKGNFPGRFSGRQFSNSRSEMNVSTLELGDSALYLCASSPGGNRGGVGYTFGSGTRLTVV.